One T cell receptor (beta chain) is described in this entry. Its antigen remains unknown. This entry belongs to a study of PD-1 blockade in classical Hodgkin lymphoma. V lost 0 bases, J lost 5 bases, and 16 bases lay in between. The V gene's germline CDR1 is MGHRA and CDR2 YSYEKL. This CDR3 contains 16 residues. Findings and limits, study-wide: No one has yet defined what causes the repertoire differences, which may be disease activity or prior therapy. Similar baseline diversity was found in complete responders and newly diagnosed patients. In newly diagnosed patients, baseline TCR diversity was reportedly below that of healthy donors. The authors excluded patients who started nivolumab under 1 year after ASCT.

Every single patient, without exception, relapsed after autologous stem cell transplantation, and brentuximab vedotin exposure varied. Using immunoSEQ multiplex PCR, the repertoire was profiled, and TCRdb retains in-frame clones only, with some absent. The table lists roughly 70,000 clones, 71% of them singletons. Material: peripheral blood mononuclear cells (PBMCs), obtained before the second cycle of nivolumab. J is TRBJ2-5 and V is TRBV4-1, with D maybe TRBD2 (6 bases). This sequence originates from a human donor with classical Hodgkin lymphoma. The CDR3 DNA reads TGCGCCAGCAGCCAAGATCGTGCGGGGCCGGGGGAGACCCAGTACTTC. Its protein is CASSQDRAGPGETQYF.